Each of the 3 T cell receptor beta chains below was sequenced from the same sample in a study of T-cell reconstitution after alpha-beta-depleted transplantation in children. Unique molecular identifiers tagged the TCRbeta library. TCRdb reprocessed the PCR reads with MiXCR, giving one entry per CDR3 protein. Of some 830,000 distinct CDR3 sequences in the sample, roughly 15% are singletons; the top ten hold around 5.3%. Sequencing was performed on PBMCs, mostly from graft donor cells, taken 360 days after TCRalphabeta/CD19-depleted stem cell transplant. Every receptor here comes from a male patient between 10 and 17 years old who had a stem cell transplant for acute lymphoblastic leukemia, so the T cells may come from the graft donor.

This chain links TRBV12-5 with TRBJ2-1; 8 bases align to TRBD1. Looked up from germline, CDR1 is LGHNT and CDR2 is FRNRAP. There are 14 residues in the CDR3. V dropped 7 bases and J dropped 8; count of bases not matched to a gene: 10. Here the CDR3 reads CASAPPGTGDEQFF. CDR3 nucleotides: TGTGCTAGTGCTCCACCCGGGACAGGTGATGAGCAGTTCTTC.

This clonotype was seen more than once but under ten times. This chain uses TRBV20-1 with TRBJ1-5; D is possibly TRBD1 (5 bases). Germline V gives CDR1 DFQATT, CDR2 SNEGSKA (reference sequence). The CDR3 contains 12 residues. V lost 8 bases, J lost 7 bases, and 15 bases lay in between. The CDR3 DNA follows: TGCAGTACTGGGGGGGTAGGGCAGCCCCAGCATTTT. As protein: CSTGGVGQPQHF.

The chain combines TRBV7-3 with TRBJ1-2; D uncertain. The CDR3 extends over 13 amino acids. From germline, CDR1 is SGHTA and CDR2 FQGTGA. V lost 5 bases, J lost 8 bases, and 15 bases lay in between. The CDR3 sequence: CASSKGRYGGYTF. In DNA, the CDR3 is TGTGCCAGCAGCAAAGGGCGTTATGGGGGCTACACCTTC.